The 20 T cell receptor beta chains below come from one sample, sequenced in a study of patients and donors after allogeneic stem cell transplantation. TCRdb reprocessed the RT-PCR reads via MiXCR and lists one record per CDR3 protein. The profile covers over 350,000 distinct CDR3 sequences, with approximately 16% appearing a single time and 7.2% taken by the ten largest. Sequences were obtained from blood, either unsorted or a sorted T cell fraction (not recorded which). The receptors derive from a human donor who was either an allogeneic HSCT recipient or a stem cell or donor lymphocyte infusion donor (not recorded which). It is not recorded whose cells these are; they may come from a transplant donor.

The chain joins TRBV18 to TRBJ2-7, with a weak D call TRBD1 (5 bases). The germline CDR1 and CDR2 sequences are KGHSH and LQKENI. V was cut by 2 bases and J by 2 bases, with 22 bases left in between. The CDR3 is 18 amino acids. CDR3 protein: CASSPSRVLLGPTYEQYF. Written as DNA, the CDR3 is TGTGCCAGCTCACCATCAAGAGTACTACTGGGGCCTACCTACGAGCAGTACTTC.

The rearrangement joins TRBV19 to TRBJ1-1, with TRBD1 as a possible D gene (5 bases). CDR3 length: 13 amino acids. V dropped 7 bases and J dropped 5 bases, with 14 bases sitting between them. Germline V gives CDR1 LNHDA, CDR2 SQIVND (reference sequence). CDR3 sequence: CASIRRGLTEAFF. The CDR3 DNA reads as TGTGCCAGTATTAGGAGGGGCCTGACTGAAGCTTTCTTT.

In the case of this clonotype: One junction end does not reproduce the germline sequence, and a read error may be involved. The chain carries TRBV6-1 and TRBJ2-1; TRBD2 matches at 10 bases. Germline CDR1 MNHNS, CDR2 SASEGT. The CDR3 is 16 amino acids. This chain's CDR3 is CASSPPLAGLNNEKFF. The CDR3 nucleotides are TGTGCCAGCAGCCCACCACTAGCGGGGCTAAACAATGAGAAGTTCTTC.

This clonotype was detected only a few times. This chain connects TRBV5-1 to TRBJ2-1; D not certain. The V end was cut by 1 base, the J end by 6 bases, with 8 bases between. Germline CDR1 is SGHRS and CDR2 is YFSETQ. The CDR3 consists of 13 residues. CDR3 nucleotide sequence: TGCGCCAGCAGCTTGAACAGACTCAATGAGCAGTTCTTC. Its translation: CASSLNRLNEQFF.

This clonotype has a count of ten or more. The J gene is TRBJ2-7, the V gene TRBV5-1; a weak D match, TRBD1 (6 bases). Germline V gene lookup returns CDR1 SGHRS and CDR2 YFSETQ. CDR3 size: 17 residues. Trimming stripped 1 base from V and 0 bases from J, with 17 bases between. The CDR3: CASSLPYREPSSYEQYF. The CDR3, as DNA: TGCGCCAGCAGCTTGCCCTACAGGGAACCTAGCTCCTACGAGCAGTACTTC.

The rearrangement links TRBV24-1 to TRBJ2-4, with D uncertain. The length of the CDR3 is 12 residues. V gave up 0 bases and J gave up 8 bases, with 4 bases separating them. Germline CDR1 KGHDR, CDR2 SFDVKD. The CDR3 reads CATSDLGDIQYF. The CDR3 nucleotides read TGTGCCACCAGTGATTTGGGGGACATTCAGTACTTC.

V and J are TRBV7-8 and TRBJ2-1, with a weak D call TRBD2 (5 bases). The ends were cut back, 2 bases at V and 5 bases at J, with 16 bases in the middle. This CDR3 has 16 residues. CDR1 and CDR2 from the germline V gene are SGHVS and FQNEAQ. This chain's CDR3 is CASSLMGIGRDNEQFF. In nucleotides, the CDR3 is TGTGCCAGCAGCTTAATGGGAATCGGGCGGGACAATGAGCAGTTCTTC. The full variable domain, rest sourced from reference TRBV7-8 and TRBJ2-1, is GAGVSQSPRYKVAKRGQDVALRCDPISGHVSLFWYQQALGQGPEFLTYFQNEAQLDKSGLPSDRFFAERPEGSVSTLKIQRTQQEDSAVYLCASSLMGIGRDNEQFFGPGTRLTVL.

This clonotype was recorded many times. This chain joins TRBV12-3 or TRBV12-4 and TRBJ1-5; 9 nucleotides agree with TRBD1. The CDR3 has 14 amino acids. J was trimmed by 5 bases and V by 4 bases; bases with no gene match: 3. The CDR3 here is CASSYRGQDQPQHF. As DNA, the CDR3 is TGTGCCAGCAGTTACAGGGGGCAAGATCAGCCCCAGCATTTT.

This CDR3 is CASRGLAGSGSKKYF. In DNA, the CDR3 is TGTGCCAGCCGGGGACTAGCGGGATCCGGGTCCAAAAAGTATTTT. The chain recombines TRBV2 with TRBJ2-3; 13 positions agree with TRBD2. CDR1 is SNHLY, CDR2 FYNNEI, per germline. This CDR3 region has 15 residues. V was pared by 8 bases and J by 13 bases, with 15 bases of the junction left unmatched.

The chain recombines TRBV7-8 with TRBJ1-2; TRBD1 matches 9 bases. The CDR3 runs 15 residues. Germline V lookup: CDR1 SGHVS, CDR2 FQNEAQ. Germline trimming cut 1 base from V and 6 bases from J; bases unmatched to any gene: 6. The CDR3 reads CASSLGGQGFNGYTF. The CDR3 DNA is TGTGCCAGCAGCTTAGGGGGACAGGGCTTTAATGGCTACACCTTC.

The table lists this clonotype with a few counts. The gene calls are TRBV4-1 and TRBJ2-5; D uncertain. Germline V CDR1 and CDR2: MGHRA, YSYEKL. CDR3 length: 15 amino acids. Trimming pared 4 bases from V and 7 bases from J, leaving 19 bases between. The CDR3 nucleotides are TGCGCCAGCAGCCTACTGGTGGGGTCCAGAGGGACCCAGTACTTC. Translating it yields CASSLLVGSRGTQYF.

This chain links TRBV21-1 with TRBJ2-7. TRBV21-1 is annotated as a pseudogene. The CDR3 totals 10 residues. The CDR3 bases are TGTGCCAGCCGAACATACGAGCAGTACTTC. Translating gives CASRTYEQYF.

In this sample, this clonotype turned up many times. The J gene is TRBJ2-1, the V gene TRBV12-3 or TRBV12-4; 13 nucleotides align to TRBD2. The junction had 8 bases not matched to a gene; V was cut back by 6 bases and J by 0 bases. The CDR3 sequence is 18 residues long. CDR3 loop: CASSPGGLAGSSYNEQFF. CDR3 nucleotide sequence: TGTGCCAGCAGCCCCGGGGGACTAGCGGGAAGCTCCTACAATGAGCAGTTCTTC.

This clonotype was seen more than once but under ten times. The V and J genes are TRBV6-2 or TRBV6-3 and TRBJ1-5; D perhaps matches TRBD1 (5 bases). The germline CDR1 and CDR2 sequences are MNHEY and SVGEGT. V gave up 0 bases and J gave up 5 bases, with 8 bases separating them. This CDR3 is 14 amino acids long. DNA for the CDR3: TGTGCCAGCAGTTACTCCAGGGACGATCAGCCCCAGCATTTT. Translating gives CASSYSRDDQPQHF.

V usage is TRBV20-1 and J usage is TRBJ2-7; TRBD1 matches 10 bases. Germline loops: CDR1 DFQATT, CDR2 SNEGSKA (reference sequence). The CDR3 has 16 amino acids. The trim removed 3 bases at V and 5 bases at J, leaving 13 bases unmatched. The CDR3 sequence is CSARGKPGQGFDEQYF. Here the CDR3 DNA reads TGCAGTGCTAGGGGGAAACCGGGACAGGGGTTCGACGAGCAGTACTTC.

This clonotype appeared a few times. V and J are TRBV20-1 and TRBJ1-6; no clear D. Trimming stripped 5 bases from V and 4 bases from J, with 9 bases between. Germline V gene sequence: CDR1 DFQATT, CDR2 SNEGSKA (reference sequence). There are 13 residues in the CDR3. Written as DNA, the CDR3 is TGCAGTGCTTCTCGGGGATATAATTCACCCCTCCACTTT. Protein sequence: CSASRGYNSPLHF.

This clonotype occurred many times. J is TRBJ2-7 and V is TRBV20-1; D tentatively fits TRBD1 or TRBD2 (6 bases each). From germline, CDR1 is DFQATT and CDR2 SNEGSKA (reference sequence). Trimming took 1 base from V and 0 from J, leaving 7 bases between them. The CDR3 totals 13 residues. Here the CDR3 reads CSARGGASYEQYF. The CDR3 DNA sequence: TGCAGTGCTAGAGGGGGGGCCTCCTACGAGCAGTACTTC.

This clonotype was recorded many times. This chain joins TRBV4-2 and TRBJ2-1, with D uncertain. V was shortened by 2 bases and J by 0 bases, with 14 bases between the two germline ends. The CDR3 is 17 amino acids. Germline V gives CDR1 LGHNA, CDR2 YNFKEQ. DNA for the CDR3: TGTGCCAGCAGCCAACCCACTGGGCCCACCTCCTACAATGAGCAGTTCTTC. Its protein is CASSQPTGPTSYNEQFF.

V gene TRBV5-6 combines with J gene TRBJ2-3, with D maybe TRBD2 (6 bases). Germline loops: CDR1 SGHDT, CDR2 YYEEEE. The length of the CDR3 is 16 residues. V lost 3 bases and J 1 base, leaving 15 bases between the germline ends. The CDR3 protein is CASSSNGGDGTDTQYF. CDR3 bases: TGTGCCAGCAGCTCTAACGGGGGAGATGGCACAGATACGCAGTATTTT.

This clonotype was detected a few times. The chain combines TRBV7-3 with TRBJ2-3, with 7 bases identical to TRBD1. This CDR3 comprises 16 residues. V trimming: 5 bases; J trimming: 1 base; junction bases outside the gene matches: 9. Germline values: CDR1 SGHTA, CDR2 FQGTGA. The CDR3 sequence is CASSLTGRGGTDTQYF. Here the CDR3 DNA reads TGTGCCAGCAGCCTGACAGGGCGAGGTGGCACAGATACGCAGTATTTT.